Below, one T cell receptor beta chain is given with its context. This sample was included in a study of OX40 agonist ivuxolimab in advanced cancers. Study as a whole: Patients were dosed with the agonistic anti-OX40 (CD134) antibody ivuxolimab.

Clones were read by immunoSEQ multiplex PCR, and TCRdb kept only the in-frame ones, dropping some. The data show some 50,000 clones, over 75% seen once. Sampling times: baseline, cycle 4 day 1, cycle 7 day 1. CDR1 is LNHDA and CDR2 is SQIVND in the germline V gene (reference sequence). The CDR3 totals 15 residues. After removal of 6 bases from V and 1 base from J, the junction contained 3 bases not matched to a gene. The chain has TRBV19 and TRBJ1-5, with TRBD1 identical over 10 bases. The sample here was CD4+ or CD8+ T cells sorted from blood, taken in a trial of the OX40 agonist ivuxolimab. This TCR was recovered from an adult with an advanced solid tumor such as melanoma, head and neck, liver or kidney cancer. The CDR3 DNA sequence: TGTGCCAGTAGGACAGGGGGCAGGAGCAATCAGCCCCAGCATTTT. It yields the protein CASRTGGRSNQPQHF.